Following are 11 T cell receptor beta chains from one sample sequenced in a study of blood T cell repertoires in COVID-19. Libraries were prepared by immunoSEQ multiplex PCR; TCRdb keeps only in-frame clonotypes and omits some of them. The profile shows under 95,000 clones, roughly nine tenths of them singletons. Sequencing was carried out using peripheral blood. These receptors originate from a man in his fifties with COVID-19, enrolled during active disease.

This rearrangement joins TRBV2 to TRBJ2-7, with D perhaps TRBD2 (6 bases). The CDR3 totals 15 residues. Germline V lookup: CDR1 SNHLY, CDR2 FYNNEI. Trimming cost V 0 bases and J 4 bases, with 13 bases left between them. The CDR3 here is CASSEATGRGYEQYV. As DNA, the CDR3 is TGTGCCAGCAGTGAAGCGACTGGGCGGGGATACGAGCAGTACGTC.

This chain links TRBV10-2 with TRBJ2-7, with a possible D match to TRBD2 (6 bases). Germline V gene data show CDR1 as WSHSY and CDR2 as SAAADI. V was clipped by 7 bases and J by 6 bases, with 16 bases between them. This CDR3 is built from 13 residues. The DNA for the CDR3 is TGCGCCAGCACCTCTCGGCGGGAAGGCGAGCAGTACGTC. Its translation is CASTSRREGEQYV.

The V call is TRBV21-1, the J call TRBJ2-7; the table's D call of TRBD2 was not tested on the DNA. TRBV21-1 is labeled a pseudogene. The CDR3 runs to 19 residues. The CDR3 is CASSCPPGLAPLPSYEQYV. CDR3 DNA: TGTGCCAGCAGCTGCCCCCCGGGACTAGCGCCGCTTCCCTCCTACGAGCAGTACGTC.

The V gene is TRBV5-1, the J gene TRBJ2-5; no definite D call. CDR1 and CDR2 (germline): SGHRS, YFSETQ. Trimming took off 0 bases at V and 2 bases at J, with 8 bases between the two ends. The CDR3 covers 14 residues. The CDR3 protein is CASSLGPVQETQYF. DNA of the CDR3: TGCGCCAGCAGCTTGGGGCCTGTTCAAGAGACCCAGTACTTC.

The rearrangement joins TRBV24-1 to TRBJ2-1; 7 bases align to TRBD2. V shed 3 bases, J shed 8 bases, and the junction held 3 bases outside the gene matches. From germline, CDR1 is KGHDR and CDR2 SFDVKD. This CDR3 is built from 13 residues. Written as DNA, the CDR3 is TGTGCCACCAGTGATGGGACTACCCATGAGCAGTTCTTC. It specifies CATSDGTTHEQFF.

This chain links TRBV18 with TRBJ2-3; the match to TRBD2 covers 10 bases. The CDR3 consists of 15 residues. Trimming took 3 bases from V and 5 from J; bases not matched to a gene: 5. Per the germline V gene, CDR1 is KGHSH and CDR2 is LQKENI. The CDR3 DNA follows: TGTGCCAGCTCACCCTATACTAGCGGGATAGATACGCAGTATTTT. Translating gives CASSPYTSGIDTQYF.

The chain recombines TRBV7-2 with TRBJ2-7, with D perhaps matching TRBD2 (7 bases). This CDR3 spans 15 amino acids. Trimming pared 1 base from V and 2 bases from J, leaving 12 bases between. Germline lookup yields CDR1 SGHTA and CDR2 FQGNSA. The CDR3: CASSLEAGAPYEQYF. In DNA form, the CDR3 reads TGTGCCAGCAGCTTAGAGGCGGGGGCCCCCTACGAGCAGTACTTC.

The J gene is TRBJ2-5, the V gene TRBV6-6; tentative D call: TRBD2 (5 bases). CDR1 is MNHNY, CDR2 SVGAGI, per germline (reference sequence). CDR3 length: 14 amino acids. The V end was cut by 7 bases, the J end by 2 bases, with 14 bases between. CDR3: CASTEVARQETQYF. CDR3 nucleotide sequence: TGTGCCAGCACAGAAGTAGCGCGGCAAGAGACCCAGTACTTC.

CDR3 region: CASSSGRATDTQYF. CDR3 bases: TGTGCCAGTAGTAGCGGGAGGGCCACAGATACGCAGTATTTT. The gene calls are TRBV19 and TRBJ2-3; 9 bases fit TRBD2. This CDR3 contains 14 residues. V lost 4 bases and J lost 2; bases outside the gene matches: 1. Germline lookup yields CDR1 LNHDA and CDR2 SQIVND (reference sequence).

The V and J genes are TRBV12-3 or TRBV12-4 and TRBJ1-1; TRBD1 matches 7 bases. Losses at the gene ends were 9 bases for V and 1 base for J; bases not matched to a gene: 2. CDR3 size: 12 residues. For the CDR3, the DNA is TGTGCCAGTCACAGGGGGAACACTGAAGCTTTCTTT. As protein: CASHRGNTEAFF.

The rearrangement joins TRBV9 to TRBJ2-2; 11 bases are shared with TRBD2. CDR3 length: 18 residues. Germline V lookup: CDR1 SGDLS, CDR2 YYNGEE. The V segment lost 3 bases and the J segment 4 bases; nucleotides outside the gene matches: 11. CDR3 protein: CASSATVGGTSGTGELFF. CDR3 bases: TGTGCCAGCAGCGCCACCGTAGGGGGGACTAGCGGCACCGGGGAGCTGTTTTTT.